The 32 T cell receptor beta chains listed next were all sequenced from one sample in a study of response to subunit inactivated influenza vaccine. TCRdb used MiXCR to reprocess the RT-PCR reads, holding one entry per CDR3 protein. The sample lists a few hundred thousand distinct CDR3 sequences, 14% seen once, with 8.5% to 14% in the top ten. The sequenced sample was PBMCs from blood, obtained 12 days after vaccination. These TCRs come from a man aged 50-59 years who received an inactivated influenza vaccine.

This rearrangement joins TRBV11-2 to TRBJ2-7; D is possibly TRBD1 (6 bases). V lost 6 bases, J lost 0 bases, and 12 bases lay in between. The CDR3 has 14 amino acids. The germline V gene encodes CDR1 SGHAT and CDR2 FQNNGV. The CDR3 coding sequence is TGTGCCAGCAGTTTGGACAGAAACTCCTACGAGCAGTACTTC. The encoded protein is CASSLDRNSYEQYF.

The table lists this clonotype with a few counts. The rearrangement uses TRBV7-9 and TRBJ2-1; TRBD2 aligns across 8 bases. Germline values: CDR1 SEHNR, CDR2 FQNEAQ (reference sequence). The length of the CDR3 is 16 residues. The V and J ends lost 2 bases and 6 bases, in that order; junction bases with no gene match: 9. CDR3 residues: CASSLSGREAGNEQFF. CDR3 bases: TGTGCCAGCAGCTTATCAGGGCGGGAGGCTGGCAATGAGCAGTTCTTC.

This clonotype was counted between two and nine times. V and J are TRBV7-9 and TRBJ2-3; tentative D call: TRBD1 (6 bases). The CDR3 spans 15 residues. Trimming removed 7 bases at V and 2 bases at J, with 16 bases between. The germline gives CDR1 SEHNR, CDR2 FQNEAQ (reference sequence). The DNA of the CDR3 is TGTGCCAGCATCAGCCCAGGGGCCCCCACAGATACGCAGTATTTT. Its translation is CASISPGAPTDTQYF. Filled out from reference TRBV7-9 and TRBJ2-3, the complete variable domain reads DTGVSQNPRHKITKRGQNVTFRCDPISEHNRLYWYRQTLGQGPEFLTYFQNEAQLEKSRLLSDRFSAERPKGSFSTLEIQRTEQGDSAMYLCASISPGAPTDTQYFGPGTRLTVL.

In this sample, this clonotype turned up a few times. This rearrangement joins TRBV6-2 or TRBV6-3 to TRBJ1-1; D remains unclear. V was trimmed by 6 bases and J by 0 bases, leaving 20 bases between them. From germline, CDR1 is MNHEY and CDR2 SVGEGT. The CDR3 runs 17 residues. CDR3 nucleotide sequence: TGTGCCAGCAGAGCTTACGGGCCAGACTTCATGAACACTGAAGCTTTCTTT. This codes for CASRAYGPDFMNTEAFF.

The chain recombines TRBV20-1 with TRBJ2-7; D is undetermined. Trimming took off 6 bases at V and 0 bases at J, with 24 bases between the two ends. CDR1 and CDR2 (germline): DFQATT, SNEGSKA (reference sequence). This CDR3 has 17 residues. CDR3 amino acids: CSASSHWPGLSSYEQYF. The CDR3 DNA reads as TGCAGTGCCAGCTCCCATTGGCCCGGTCTATCCTCCTACGAGCAGTACTTC.

V and J are TRBV7-8 and TRBJ2-7; tentatively, D is TRBD1 or TRBD2 (5 bases each). V was shortened by 5 bases and J by 2 bases, with 19 bases between the two germline ends. Germline assignment: CDR1 SGHVS and CDR2 FQNEAQ. The CDR3 has 16 amino acids. The CDR3: CASSPPRGLPPYEQYF. The DNA for the CDR3 is TGTGCCAGCAGCCCCCCGAGGGGTCTCCCTCCCTACGAGCAGTACTTC.

The table lists this clonotype with a few counts. The chain is built from TRBV20-1 and TRBJ2-2, with a possible D match to TRBD1 (6 bases). The germline gives CDR1 DFQATT, CDR2 SNEGSKA (reference sequence). The CDR3 has 14 amino acids. V was cut by 2 bases and J by 6 bases, with 13 bases left in between. CDR3 coding DNA: TGCAGTGCTAGACGTGGGGGCGCGGCCGGGGAGCTGTTTTTT. Amino acid sequence: CSARRGGAAGELFF.

Only a few counts were recorded for this clonotype. V usage is TRBV10-3 and J usage is TRBJ2-3; 9 nucleotides match TRBD2. Trimming removed 0 bases from V and 6 bases from J; junction bases left unmatched: 7. From germline, CDR1 is ENHRY and CDR2 SYGVKD. This CDR3 contains 16 residues. The CDR3 region is CAISESPSGIADTQYF. The CDR3 bases are TGTGCCATCAGTGAGTCGCCTAGCGGGATCGCGGATACGCAGTATTTT.

The chain joins TRBV7-2 to TRBJ1-1, with 8 bases matching TRBD1. The CDR3 consists of 13 residues. V lost 8 bases to trimming and J lost 4 bases; unmatched junction nucleotides: 6. CDR1 is SGHTA, CDR2 FQGNSA, per germline. CDR3 in amino acids: CASSTGVTTEAFF. The DNA of the CDR3 is TGTGCCAGCTCGACAGGGGTAACCACTGAAGCTTTCTTT.

This clonotype was counted only a few times. This chain connects TRBV11-2 to TRBJ2-5, with 7 bases fitting TRBD2. This CDR3 is built from 16 residues. V lost 5 bases, J lost 2 bases, and 11 bases stayed unmatched. Per the germline V gene, CDR1 is SGHAT and CDR2 is FQNNGV. The CDR3: CASSKLWRGRQETQYF. The DNA for the CDR3 is TGTGCCAGCAGCAAACTCTGGCGGGGGAGACAAGAGACCCAGTACTTC.

This chain links TRBV29-1 with TRBJ2-1; TRBD2 matches 9 bases. Per germline, CDR1 SQVTM and CDR2 ANQGSEA. V trimming: 6 bases; J trimming: 6 bases; junction bases outside the gene matches: 9. The CDR3 totals 14 residues. CDR3 sequence (DNA): TGCAGCGTCGGCGGACTAGCGCCCTGCAATGAGCAGTTCTTC. Translation: CSVGGLAPCNEQFF.

The genes are TRBV20-1 and TRBJ2-5; D gene uncertain. CDR1 is DFQATT, CDR2 SNEGSKA, per germline (reference sequence). The CDR3 spans 13 residues. The V end was cut by 2 bases, the J end by 2 bases, with 9 bases between. The CDR3: CSARWAAQETQYF. CDR3 DNA sequence: TGCAGTGCTAGATGGGCAGCTCAAGAGACCCAGTACTTC.

The CDR3 sequence: CASSLDPAGTEQYF. In nucleotides, the CDR3 is TGTGCCAGCAGCTTAGATCCGGCTGGGACCGAGCAGTACTTC. V is TRBV11-2 and J is TRBJ2-7; perhaps D is TRBD1 or TRBD2 (5 bases each). This CDR3 region has 14 residues. Germline assignment: CDR1 SGHAT and CDR2 FQNNGV. V dropped 0 bases and J dropped 6 bases, with 12 bases sitting between them.

The table lists this clonotype with a few counts. The chain recombines TRBV4-2 with TRBJ1-1, with 9 bases fitting TRBD1. Germline assignment: CDR1 LGHNA and CDR2 YNFKEQ. V was pared by 2 bases and J by 3 bases, with 4 bases of the junction left unmatched. The length of the CDR3 is 15 residues. CDR3 residues: CASSQTHRGHTEAFF. CDR3 coding DNA: TGTGCCAGCAGCCAAACCCACAGGGGGCACACTGAAGCTTTCTTT.

This sequence joins TRBV7-9 and TRBJ1-6; 7 nucleotides line up with TRBD1. The CDR3 loop spans 16 amino acids. The J segment lost 4 bases and the V segment lost 5 bases, leaving 8 bases of the junction unmatched. Germline V gene lookup returns CDR1 SEHNR and CDR2 FQNEAQ (reference sequence). Written as DNA, the CDR3 is TGTGCCAGCAGCCCTCCGGGACAGACATATAATTCACCCCTCCACTTT. Protein product: CASSPPGQTYNSPLHF. Together with reference TRBV7-9 and TRBJ1-6, the CDR3 gives the full variable domain: DTGVSQNPRHKITKRGQNVTFRCDPISEHNRLYWYRQTLGQGPEFLTYFQNEAQLEKSRLLSDRFSAERPKGSFSTLEIQRTEQGDSAMYLCASSPPGQTYNSPLHFGNGTRLTVT.

V usage is TRBV9 and J usage is TRBJ1-1; TRBD1 matches at 10 bases. Germline CDR1 SGDLS, CDR2 YYNGEE. The CDR3 runs 16 residues. V was clipped by 3 bases and J by 4 bases; unmatched bases: 9. The CDR3 sequence: CASSATGTGDITEAFF. For the CDR3, the DNA is TGTGCCAGCAGCGCGACCGGGACAGGGGATATCACTGAAGCTTTCTTT.

This clonotype appeared a few times. J is TRBJ2-1 and V is TRBV5-1, with a possible D match to TRBD2 (6 bases). The CDR3 has 15 residues. Between the trimmed V and J ends, which lost 2 bases and 6 bases, there was a span of 15 bases. Germline assignment: CDR1 SGHRS and CDR2 YFSETQ. Here the CDR3 reads CASSLDPGTVNEQFF. The CDR3 bases are TGCGCCAGCAGCTTAGATCCCGGGACTGTCAATGAGCAGTTCTTC.

In its sample, this clonotype was seen a few times. The chain links TRBV6-2 or TRBV6-3 to TRBJ2-3; 8 bases match TRBD2. CDR3 size: 17 residues. V gave up 2 bases and J gave up 2 bases; unmatched junction bases: 9. The germline V gene encodes CDR1 MNHEY and CDR2 SVGEGT. The DNA for the CDR3 is TGTGCCAGCAGTTACCGCTTGCCTAGCGGGTTCACAGATACGCAGTATTTT. Translating gives CASSYRLPSGFTDTQYF.

The chain uses TRBV19 and TRBJ1-2; tentatively, D is TRBD1 (5 bases). The CDR3 contains 13 residues. Germline V gives CDR1 LNHDA, CDR2 SQIVND (reference sequence). The ends were cut back, 6 bases at V and 2 bases at J, with 10 bases in the middle. The CDR3 DNA reads TGTGCCAGTAGGGCCGGGACGAACTATGGCTACACCTTC. The encoded protein is CASRAGTNYGYTF.

J is TRBJ1-1 and V is TRBV15, with 7 bases lining up with TRBD1. The germline gives CDR1 LNHNV, CDR2 YYDKDF (reference sequence). The CDR3 extends over 15 amino acids. After removal of 2 bases from V and 0 bases from J, the junction contained 3 bases not matched to a gene. Written as DNA, the CDR3 is TGTGCCACCAGCAGATCAGGACAGGTGAACACTGAAGCTTTCTTT. It is translated as CATSRSGQVNTEAFF.

The chain links TRBV5-6 to TRBJ2-7; tentative D call: TRBD2 (6 bases). With 4 bases removed from V and 5 bases from J, the gap between germline ends came to 10 bases. Germline CDR1 is SGHDT and CDR2 is YYEEEE. This CDR3 spans 12 amino acids. The CDR3 DNA follows: TGTGCCAGCAGCGGGGACTTCAACGAGCAGTACTTC. Protein: CASSGDFNEQYF.

This clonotype was counted between two and nine times. The genes are TRBV24-1 and TRBJ2-1, with TRBD2 identical over 7 bases. Losses at the gene ends were 9 bases for V and 4 bases for J; bases not matched to a gene: 5. Germline-derived CDR1 and CDR2 are KGHDR and SFDVKD. The CDR3 totals 13 residues. CDR3: CATWSGDYNEQFF. CDR3 nucleotides: TGTGCCACCTGGAGCGGGGATTACAATGAGCAGTTCTTC.

The V gene is TRBV15, the J gene TRBJ2-5; weak D call: TRBD2 (5 bases). The CDR3 is 16 residues long. CDR1 is LNHNV, CDR2 YYDKDF, per germline (reference sequence). The germline V and J ends were trimmed by 4 bases and 3 bases, with 18 bases remaining between them. In nucleotides, the CDR3 is TGTGCCACCAGCACATATTTCGTTGACGGGAAAGAGACCCAGTACTTC. This gives the protein CATSTYFVDGKETQYF.

The V and J genes are TRBV29-1 and TRBJ2-1, with D maybe TRBD1 (6 bases). Germline CDR1 reads SQVTM; CDR2 reads ANQGSEA. The CDR3 has 12 residues. V shed 3 bases and J shed 15 bases, with 18 bases lying between them. The CDR3 protein is CSVDPLQGGSFF. As DNA, the CDR3 is TGCAGCGTTGACCCCCTACAGGGTGGATCGTTCTTC.

The V gene is TRBV28, the J gene TRBJ2-3, with D possibly TRBD2 on 5 matching bases. V was cut by 6 bases and J by 4 bases, with 23 bases left in between. The CDR3 has 17 amino acids. CDR1 and CDR2 (germline): MDHEN, SYDVKM. The CDR3 spells CASSPSATLTRADTQYF. The CDR3 coding sequence is TGTGCCAGCAGCCCGTCGGCAACTCTAACGAGGGCAGATACGCAGTATTTT.

V gene TRBV7-2 combines with J gene TRBJ1-2; 7 bases match TRBD1. The CDR3 covers 14 residues. CDR1 SGHTA and CDR2 FQGNSA come from the germline V gene. J lost 6 bases, V lost 2 bases, and 6 bases had no gene match. The CDR3 protein is CASSLHDRVHGYTF. CDR3 sequence (DNA): TGTGCCAGCAGCTTACACGACAGGGTGCATGGCTACACCTTC.

The chain joins TRBV28 to TRBJ2-7; 8 bases agree with TRBD2. In germline, CDR1 is MDHEN, CDR2 SYDVKM. J was trimmed by 4 bases and V by 3 bases; bases with no gene match: 5. CDR3 length equals 14 residues. In DNA, the CDR3 is TGTGCCAGCAGTTTCGGGACTAGGTCGTACGAGCAGTACTTC. Translated: CASSFGTRSYEQYF. Full variable domain (missing parts from reference TRBV28 and TRBJ2-7): DVKVTQSSRYLVKRTGEKVFLECVQDMDHENMFWYRQDPGLGLRLIYFSYDVKMKEKGDIPEGYSVSREKKERFSLILESASTNQTSMYLCASSFGTRSYEQYFGPGTRLTVT.

The rearrangement uses TRBV5-6 and TRBJ2-5; 8 bases are a match to TRBD1. V trimming: 0 bases; J trimming: 3 bases; junction bases outside the gene matches: 1. The CDR3 has 14 residues. Per germline, CDR1 SGHDT and CDR2 YYEEEE. CDR3 loop: CASSLETGEETQYF. The CDR3 bases are TGTGCCAGCAGCTTGGAGACAGGGGAAGAGACCCAGTACTTC.

The gene calls are TRBV20-1 and TRBJ2-2; 7 nucleotides agree with TRBD2. Per germline, CDR1 DFQATT and CDR2 SNEGSKA (reference sequence). This CDR3 is built from 14 residues. V shed 6 bases, J shed 0 bases, and the junction held 4 bases outside the gene matches. The CDR3 spells CSAAGTTNTGELFF. CDR3 DNA sequence: TGCAGTGCAGCCGGGACTACGAACACCGGGGAGCTGTTTTTT.

This clonotype has only a few counts. The rearrangement links TRBV14 to TRBJ2-5, with TRBD1 identical over 9 bases. V was clipped by 3 bases and J by 5 bases; unmatched bases: 10. Germline loops: CDR1 SGHDN, CDR2 FVKESK. There are 16 residues in the CDR3. CDR3 sequence reads: CASSQRTGAFTETQYF. In DNA form, the CDR3 reads TGTGCCAGCAGCCAGAGGACAGGGGCGTTCACGGAGACCCAGTACTTC.

The table lists this clonotype with a few counts. The rearrangement links TRBV9 to TRBJ2-7, with D perhaps matching TRBD1 or TRBD2 (5 bases each). V was clipped by 4 bases and J by 3 bases, with 17 bases between them. The V gene's germline CDR1 is SGDLS and CDR2 YYNGEE. The CDR3 sequence is 15 residues long. The CDR3 sequence: CASSQRGVWDYEQYF. The CDR3 DNA sequence: TGTGCCAGCAGCCAGAGGGGTGTTTGGGACTACGAGCAGTACTTC. The complete variable domain, with remaining parts taken from reference TRBV9 and TRBJ2-7, reads DSGVTQTPKHLITATGQRVTLRCSPRSGDLSVYWYQQSLDQGLQFLIQYYNGEERAKGNILERFSAQQFPDLHSELNLSSLELGDSALYFCASSQRGVWDYEQYFGPGTRLTVT.

This clonotype was counted many times. The rearrangement uses TRBV12-3 or TRBV12-4 and TRBJ1-3; D unresolved. The germline V and J ends were trimmed by 6 bases and 0 bases, with 6 bases remaining between them. This CDR3 is 13 amino acids long. This chain's CDR3 is CASRDFSGNTIYF. The CDR3 nucleotides read TGTGCCAGCAGGGACTTCTCTGGAAACACCATATATTTT.